This entry is about one T cell receptor beta chain. Other nucleotide sequences in the sample specify the same CDR3. Patients in Seattle were enrolled during active infection, then followed longitudinally. Sequencing used immunoSEQ multiplex PCR; TCRdb keeps in-frame clones, though not all of them. The table lists roughly 480,000 clones, roughly 87% of them singletons, with 0.75% to 0.9% in the top ten. This specimen belongs to a study of blood T cell repertoires in COVID-19. Study context: The cDNA or gDNA used as material had been derived from T cells, B-cell-depleted T cells, or PBMCs.

The CDR3 covers 15 residues. V lost 6 bases to trimming and J lost 2 bases; unmatched junction nucleotides: 5. The germline gives CDR1 SNHLY, CDR2 FYNNEI. The sequencing input was peripheral blood. The genes are TRBV2 and TRBJ2-2; 8 positions match TRBD1. This clonotype was obtained from a man younger than 35 with COVID-19, enrolled during active disease. The CDR3 protein is CASSRQGLNTGELFF. As DNA, the CDR3 is TGTGCCAGCAGCCGACAGGGGCTAAACACCGGGGAGCTGTTTTTT.